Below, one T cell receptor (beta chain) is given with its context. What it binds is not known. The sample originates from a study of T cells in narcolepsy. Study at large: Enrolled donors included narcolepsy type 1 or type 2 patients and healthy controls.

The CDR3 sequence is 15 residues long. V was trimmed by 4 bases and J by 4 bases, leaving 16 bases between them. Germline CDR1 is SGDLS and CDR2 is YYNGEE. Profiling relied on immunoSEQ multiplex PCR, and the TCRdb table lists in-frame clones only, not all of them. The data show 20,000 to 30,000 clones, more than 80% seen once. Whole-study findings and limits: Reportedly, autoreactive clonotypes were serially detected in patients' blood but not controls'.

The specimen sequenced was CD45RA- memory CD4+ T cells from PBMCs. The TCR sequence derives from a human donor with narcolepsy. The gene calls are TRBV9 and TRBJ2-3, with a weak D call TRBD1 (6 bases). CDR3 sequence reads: CASSPQTGGSDTQYF. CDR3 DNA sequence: TGTGCCAGCAGCCCACAGACAGGAGGTTCAGATACGCAGTATTTT.